This entry lists 30 T cell receptor beta chains sequenced from one sample in a study of type 1 regulatory T cells. Their recognized antigens are unknown. Each CDR3 protein is one row after TCRdb ran MiXCR on the reads. Found here are about 67,000 distinct CDR3 sequences, roughly 50% of them singletons; the top ten hold less than 2.5%. Sample: cultured non-Tr1 T cells, either the whole culture or a sorted T cell fraction (not recorded which). These receptors all stem from a human donor in good health.

The chain links TRBV7-2 to TRBJ1-5; D is uncertain. The CDR3 loop spans 14 amino acids. Germline assignment: CDR1 SGHTA and CDR2 FQGNSA. Deletions cut 1 base from V and 2 bases from J, with 6 bases between. CDR3 amino acids: CASSLEAGNQPQHF. The CDR3 bases are TGTGCCAGCAGCTTAGAAGCGGGCAATCAGCCCCAGCATTTT.

J is TRBJ1-5 and V is TRBV5-6; the D gene is possibly TRBD1 (6 bases). V lost 4 bases, J lost 7 bases, and 18 bases lay in between. This CDR3 contains 15 residues. Germline V gene data show CDR1 as SGHDT and CDR2 as YYEEEE. CDR3 in DNA: TGTGCCAGCAGCCAAGGAGACAGGAGGGGACAGCCCCAGCATTTT. This encodes CASSQGDRRGQPQHF.

The chain recombines TRBV4-1 with TRBJ2-4; D is possibly TRBD1 or TRBD2 (5 bases each). V shed 3 bases and J shed 3 bases, with 18 bases lying between them. Germline V CDR1 and CDR2: MGHRA, YSYEKL. This CDR3 has 17 residues. CDR3 in amino acids: CASSQEGVLGSKNIQYF. CDR3 sequence (DNA): TGCGCCAGCAGCCAGGAAGGGGTGTTGGGGAGCAAAAACATTCAGTACTTC.

This sequence joins TRBV2 and TRBJ1-5, with 7 bases that match TRBD1. The length of the CDR3 is 14 residues. Germline CDR1 SNHLY, CDR2 FYNNEI. V was clipped by 3 bases and J by 5 bases; unmatched bases: 4. The CDR3 spells CASSDEQGYQPQHF. The DNA for the CDR3 is TGTGCCAGCAGTGACGAACAGGGGTATCAGCCCCAGCATTTT.

This chain connects TRBV20-1 to TRBJ2-5; TRBD2 agrees at 7 bases. The germline gives CDR1 DFQATT, CDR2 SNEGSKA (reference sequence). The CDR3 sequence is 12 residues long. Trimming cost V 6 bases and J 4 bases; bases outside gene matches: 5. The CDR3 sequence: CSAKTSSETQYF. The CDR3 region has the DNA TGCAGTGCAAAGACTAGCTCAGAGACCCAGTACTTC.

The table lists this clonotype with a few counts. The V gene is TRBV5-1, the J gene TRBJ2-3; D not resolved. The CDR3 length is 13 residues. In germline, CDR1 is SGHRS, CDR2 YFSETQ. V lost 5 bases, J lost 4 bases, and 11 bases lay in between. The CDR3 protein is CASSFDSADTQYF. The CDR3 DNA reads TGCGCCAGCAGTTTTGATTCCGCAGATACGCAGTATTTT.

CDR3 bases: TGTGCCAGCAGCACCCCTCCCCTCCTAGCGAGGTACACAGATACGCAGTATTTT. It translates to CASSTPPLLARYTDTQYF. J is TRBJ2-3 and V is TRBV7-3, with a possible D match to TRBD2 (6 bases). V lost 5 bases and J 2 bases, leaving 23 bases between the germline ends. This CDR3 has 18 amino acids. Germline values: CDR1 SGHTA, CDR2 FQGTGA.

The rearrangement links TRBV7-8 to TRBJ1-1; D gene ambiguous. Germline values: CDR1 SGHVS, CDR2 FQNEAQ. V was pared by 1 base and J by 2 bases, with 8 bases between. The CDR3 spans 14 residues. For the CDR3, the DNA is TGTGCCAGCAGCTTAGGGGCGGGAAACACTGAAGCTTTCTTT. Residues: CASSLGAGNTEAFF.

The chain recombines TRBV29-1 with TRBJ2-2; D perhaps matches TRBD2 (6 bases). The CDR3 extends over 12 amino acids. The germline gives CDR1 SQVTM, CDR2 ANQGSEA. Trimming stripped 4 bases from V and 7 bases from J, with 10 bases between. CDR3 DNA sequence: TGCAGCGTTGGGAGGGGCCTCGGGGAGCTGTTTTTT. Protein sequence: CSVGRGLGELFF.

On this clonotype itself: The germline gene is not matched at one end of the junction; a read error may be the cause. The chain is built from TRBV6-5 and TRBJ1-1; TRBD1 aligns across 8 bases. There are 14 residues in the CDR3. Germline V lookup: CDR1 MNHEY, CDR2 SVGAGI. Here the CDR3 DNA reads TGTGCCAGCAGTCTAAACAGGGGGAACGCTGAAGCTTTCTTT. This translates into CASSLNRGNAEAFF.

The genes are TRBV6-1 and TRBJ1-2, with D perhaps matching TRBD1 (5 bases). This CDR3 spans 15 amino acids. Germline V gene data show CDR1 as MNHNS and CDR2 as SASEGT. V lost 5 bases to trimming and J lost 6 bases, with 19 bases between them. CDR3 coding DNA: TGTGCCAGCAGTACCACCTCAGGGAGGTTGAATGGCTACACCTTC. Its translation is CASSTTSGRLNGYTF.

The V call is TRBV27, the J call TRBJ1-2; D might be TRBD1 (5 bases). The germline V gene encodes CDR1 MNHEY and CDR2 SMNVEV (reference sequence). V lost 10 bases, J lost 4 bases, and 19 bases lay in between. The CDR3 covers 14 residues. CDR3 protein: CANRGAGAGYGYTF. CDR3 nucleotide sequence: TGTGCCAACAGAGGGGCCGGCGCGGGCTATGGCTACACCTTC.

This chain joins TRBV20-1 and TRBJ2-5; 13 nucleotides match TRBD2. With 2 bases clipped from V and 8 bases from J, the junction kept 8 bases outside the gene matches. CDR1 is DFQATT and CDR2 is SNEGSKA in the germline V gene (reference sequence). CDR3 length: 15 amino acids. For the CDR3, the DNA is TGCAGTGCTAGACCCGGACTAGCGGGGGAAAGAACCCAGTACTTC. This codes for CSARPGLAGERTQYF.

The chain combines TRBV27 with TRBJ1-2; 7 bases match TRBD1. J lost 8 bases, V lost 6 bases, and 9 bases had no gene match. The germline CDR1 and CDR2 sequences are MNHEY and SMNVEV (reference sequence). This CDR3 comprises 13 residues. Here the CDR3 reads CASSHRGLGGYTF. The CDR3 bases are TGTGCCAGCAGCCACAGGGGTCTGGGGGGCTACACCTTC.

The CDR3 bases are TGCGCCAGCCGCTACGGTATTGATACTGAAGCTTTCTTT. Its translation: CASRYGIDTEAFF. V and J are TRBV5-1 and TRBJ1-1; D is uncertain. V was clipped by 7 bases and J by 5 bases, with 15 bases between them. The CDR3 sequence is 13 residues long. Germline CDR1 is SGHRS and CDR2 is YFSETQ.

This chain uses TRBV6-4 with TRBJ2-2; maybe TRBD2 (6 bases). CDR3 length: 16 residues. V lost 6 bases to trimming and J lost 0 bases, with 14 bases between them. Germline V gives CDR1 MRHNA, CDR2 SNTAGT. The CDR3 here is CASSPQGGTNTGELFF. The CDR3 DNA sequence: TGTGCCAGCAGCCCCCAGGGAGGAACGAACACCGGGGAGCTGTTTTTT.

The chain recombines TRBV20-1 with TRBJ2-7; the match to TRBD2 covers 9 bases. This CDR3 spans 13 amino acids. The germline V gene encodes CDR1 DFQATT and CDR2 SNEGSKA (reference sequence). CDR3 nucleotide sequence: TGCAGCATAGCGGGGGCCAGCTCCTACGAGCAGTACTTC. It yields the protein CSIAGASSYEQYF.

The V gene is TRBV20-1, the J gene TRBJ2-3; 8 bases are a match to TRBD2. The J segment lost 2 bases and the V segment lost 5 bases, leaving 6 bases of the junction unmatched. This CDR3 contains 14 residues. CDR1 DFQATT and CDR2 SNEGSKA come from the germline V gene (reference sequence). CDR3 amino acids: CSARLAGNTDTQYF. As DNA, the CDR3 is TGCAGTGCTCGATTAGCGGGGAACACAGATACGCAGTATTTT.

This clonotype appeared a few times. This rearrangement joins TRBV12-3 or TRBV12-4 to TRBJ1-6; D might be TRBD1 (6 bases). This CDR3 is 14 amino acids long. V was pared by 3 bases and J by 6 bases, with 9 bases between. CDR3 nucleotides: TGTGCCAGCAGTTTGTGGGGGGCTAATTCACCCCTCCACTTT. It encodes CASSLWGANSPLHF.

This clonotype was detected once. The gene calls are TRBV7-2 and TRBJ1-1; 7 nucleotides line up with TRBD1. Trimming took 5 bases from V and 3 from J; bases not matched to a gene: 3. The CDR3 consists of 13 residues. Germline V gene data show CDR1 as SGHTA and CDR2 as FQGNSA. The CDR3 DNA is TGTGCCAGCAGCACGACAGGGTACACTGAAGCTTTCTTT. Protein: CASSTTGYTEAFF.

This clonotype was detected a few times. The chain is built from TRBV7-2 and TRBJ2-5, with D tentatively TRBD1 (6 bases). Trimming cost V 3 bases and J 5 bases, with 10 bases left between them. Germline V gives CDR1 SGHTA, CDR2 FQGNSA. The CDR3 runs 13 residues. The CDR3 here is CASSFQGWETQYF. In DNA form, the CDR3 reads TGTGCCAGCAGCTTCCAGGGGTGGGAGACCCAGTACTTC.

The V call is TRBV30, the J call TRBJ1-5; no definite D call. Per germline, CDR1 GTSNPN and CDR2 SVGIG (reference sequence). Deletions cut 0 bases from V and 5 bases from J, with 14 bases between. The CDR3 length is 15 residues. In DNA, the CDR3 is TGTGCCTGGAGTGTAGACTTTGGCTTTCATCAGCCCCAGCATTTT. Translation gives CAWSVDFGFHQPQHF.

The chain has TRBV10-3 and TRBJ1-6; D unresolved. Germline V gene sequence: CDR1 ENHRY, CDR2 SYGVKD. The CDR3 consists of 13 residues. The V gene lost 3 bases and the J gene lost 7 bases, with 7 bases spanning the gap. CDR3 sequence (DNA): TGTGCCATCAGTGAAGGAGGGAATTCACCCCTCCACTTT. Translation: CAISEGGNSPLHF.

This clonotype was counted between two and nine times. It may be a read error: a sequence one base away is much more abundant. The CDR3 does not end in the conserved phenylalanine or tryptophan, so this is likely a read error. This chain uses TRBV20-1 with TRBJ1-2; 9 bases are a match to TRBD1. CDR1 and CDR2 from the germline V gene are DFQATT and SNEGSKA (reference sequence). Germline trimming cut 2 bases from V and 8 bases from J; bases unmatched to any gene: 3. The CDR3 is 12 residues long. The CDR3 region has the DNA TGCAGTGCTAGAAACACAGGGGGCGGCTACACCTCC. As protein: CSARNTGGGYTS.

This clonotype has just a few counts. The rearrangement uses TRBV5-1 and TRBJ1-5, with a weak D call TRBD1 (5 bases). V lost 0 bases and J 4 bases, leaving 8 bases between the germline ends. This CDR3 spans 14 amino acids. CDR1 and CDR2 from the germline V gene are SGHRS and YFSETQ. CDR3 region: CASSLGGKNQPQHF. The CDR3 bases are TGCGCCAGCAGCTTGGGGGGGAAAAATCAGCCCCAGCATTTT.

The chain carries TRBV5-1 and TRBJ2-4, with no clear D. V lost 0 bases, J lost 0 bases, and 4 bases lay in between. The CDR3 covers 14 residues. Germline lookup yields CDR1 SGHRS and CDR2 YFSETQ. In DNA form, the CDR3 reads TGCGCCAGCAGCTTGGAGGTAGCCAAAAACATTCAGTACTTC. Residues: CASSLEVAKNIQYF.

This clonotype was seen a single time. This chain connects TRBV7-2 to TRBJ2-5; D may be TRBD1 or TRBD2 (6 bases each). V lost 0 bases to trimming and J lost 5 bases, with 10 bases between them. Germline CDR1 and CDR2: SGHTA and FQGNSA. CDR3 length: 14 amino acids. The CDR3 region is CASSLAVGGETQYF. For the CDR3, the DNA is TGTGCCAGCAGCTTAGCGGTAGGGGGGGAGACCCAGTACTTC.

The chain couples TRBV20-1 to TRBJ2-2; no firm D call. Germline V gene data show CDR1 as DFQATT and CDR2 as SNEGSKA (reference sequence). The CDR3 covers 15 residues. The V and J ends lost 5 bases and 4 bases respectively, with 17 bases between them. CDR3 nucleotide sequence: TGCAGTGCTTCCCAAGTTGAGACCGCCACCGGGGAGCTGTTTTTT. Its translation: CSASQVETATGELFF.

The chain is built from TRBV12-3 or TRBV12-4 and TRBJ1-3, with D uncertain. Trimming took off 3 bases at V and 0 bases at J, with 3 bases between the two ends. The CDR3 covers 13 residues. This CDR3 is CASSLTSGNTIYF. Here the CDR3 DNA reads TGTGCCAGCAGTTTGACCTCTGGAAACACCATATATTTT.

This clonotype was observed once. The rearrangement joins TRBV11-2 to TRBJ2-2; 8 bases match TRBD2. The CDR3 is made up of 17 amino acids. CDR1 and CDR2 from the germline V gene are SGHAT and FQNNGV. Trimming took 3 bases from V and 7 from J; bases not matched to a gene: 13. The CDR3 spells CASSFSWGTRGNGELFF. The CDR3 coding sequence is TGTGCCAGCAGCTTCTCGTGGGGGACTAGGGGTAACGGGGAGCTGTTTTTT.